The clone carrying this T cell receptor beta chain came up once. Data came from immunoSEQ multiplex PCR; TCRdb stores just in-frame clones and leaves some out. This table holds roughly 2.1 million clones, just over 90% found once. The data stem from a study of shared clonotypes between healthy human individuals. CD45RO-negative, CCR7-selected cells formed the naive CD8 fraction, which excluded terminally differentiated effector memory CD45RA+ cells. The sequence was collected from a man younger than 35 in good health. Some clones in this sample may be carry-over from other donors' samples. Sequenced input: naive CD8+ T cells from PBMCs.

The CDR3 sequence: CASSLGAGFDYEQYF. CDR3 nucleotide sequence: TGTGCCAGCAGCTTAGGGGCGGGATTTGACTACGAGCAGTACTTC. The chain has TRBV7-9 and TRBJ2-7; tentative D call: TRBD2 (6 bases). Germline V gene data show CDR1 as SEHNR and CDR2 as FQNEAQ (reference sequence). With 1 base removed from V and 3 bases from J, the gap between germline ends came to 13 bases. The CDR3 is 15 amino acids.